This entry concerns a single T cell receptor (beta chain). Its antigen is undetermined. The entry originates in a study of T cell responses to AZD1222 COVID-19 vaccine. About the research overall: Whether given at about 4 or about 12 weeks, second doses were pooled. Study-level findings and limits: Only six people who got AZD1222 tested seropositive at baseline. The donor cohort was predominantly white British with a female majority, and clonal diversity may have been underestimated. Without day 14 samples, only post-peak T cell repertoires were studied.

The CDR3 contains 16 residues. Trimming cost V 5 bases and J 0 bases; bases outside gene matches: 6. Looked up from germline, CDR1 is KGHSH and CDR2 is LQKENI. Clones were sequenced by immunoSEQ multiplex PCR, and TCRdb holds only the in-frame ones, with some missing. This sample has approximately 70,000 clones, with 85% found just once. The input for sequencing was peripheral blood, taken on day 0 of AZD1222 vaccination. V is TRBV18 and J is TRBJ2-2; 7 positions match TRBD1. This clonotype was sampled from an adult in good health. CDR3 protein: CASSFIQGSNTGELFF. Written as DNA, the CDR3 is TGTGCCAGCTCATTCATACAGGGGTCGAACACCGGGGAGCTGTTTTTT.